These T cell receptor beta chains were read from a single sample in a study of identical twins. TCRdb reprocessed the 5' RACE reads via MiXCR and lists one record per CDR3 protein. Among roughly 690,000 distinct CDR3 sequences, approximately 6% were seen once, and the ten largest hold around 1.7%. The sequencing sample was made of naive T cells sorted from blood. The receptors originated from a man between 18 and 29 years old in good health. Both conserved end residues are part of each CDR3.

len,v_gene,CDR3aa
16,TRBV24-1,CATSGPTSREFNEQFF
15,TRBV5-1,CASSPTQKMGTEAFF
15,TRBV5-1,CASSLEKRGSDTQYF
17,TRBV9,CASSVGGGLAGSHEQYF
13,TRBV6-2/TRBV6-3,CASKTVGYNEQFF
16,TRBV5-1,CASSPTPRGWTGELFF
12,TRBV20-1,CSASFGRDTQYF
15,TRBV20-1,CSASRTGGFSGEQYF
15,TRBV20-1,CSASQAAGVGETQYF
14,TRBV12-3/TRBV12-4,CASSLDVEQHGYTF
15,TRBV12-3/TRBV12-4,CASSRSGTTSYEQYF
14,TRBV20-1,CSAISETTLYEQYF
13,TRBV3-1,CASSRDSHQPQHF
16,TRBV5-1,CASSRGGGVASETQYF
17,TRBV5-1,CASSAYPRVDSNQPQHF
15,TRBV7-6,CASSLLAFSTDTQYF
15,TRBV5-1,CASRWAGGVYNEQFF
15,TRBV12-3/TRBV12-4,CASSPTGLVYNEQFF
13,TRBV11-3,CASTRTDAGELFF
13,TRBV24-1,CATSDLGWNEQFF
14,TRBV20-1,CSARERGRRDTQYF
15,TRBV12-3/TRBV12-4,CASSPGTSGRLTQYF
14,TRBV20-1,CSARGRQRSNEQFF
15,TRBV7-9,CASSLSGLAAYEQYF
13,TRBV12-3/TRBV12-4,CASRPQNTDTQYF
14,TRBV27,CASSFSTSYNEQFF
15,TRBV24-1,CATSGTGGPTDTQYF
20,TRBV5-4,CASSWFQLAGVKSGANVLTF
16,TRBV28,CASSFLLAGPSGELFF
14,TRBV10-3,CAISGVGLAFEQFF
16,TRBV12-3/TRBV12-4,CASSSEGSSSYNEQFF
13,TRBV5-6,CASSAGRTDTQYF
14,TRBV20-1,CSARETGPYNEQFF
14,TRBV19,CASSPNRDSMGYTF
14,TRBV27,CASSRTEYQETQYF
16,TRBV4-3,CASSLRVQGVGDIQYF
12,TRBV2,CANTGPQETQYF
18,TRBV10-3,CAIRGLAGGPVQGNEQFF
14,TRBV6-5,CASSFLGGTTEAFF
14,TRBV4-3,CASSNRGDNSPLHF
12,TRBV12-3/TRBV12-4,CASSLYLDGYTF
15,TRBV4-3,CASSLSGINTGELFF
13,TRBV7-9,CASSPWTLGEAFF
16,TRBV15,CATSRFREGAGDTQYF
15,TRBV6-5,CASSYSSGPSYEQYF
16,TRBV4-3,CASSQDLRGVQETQYF
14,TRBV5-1,CASRVGPSTDTQYF
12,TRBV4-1,CASSQDNNEQFF
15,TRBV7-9,CASSTGRIPNEKLFF
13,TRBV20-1,CSATDGGNYGYTF
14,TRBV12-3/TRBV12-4,CASSFSGSLDEQFF
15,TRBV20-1,CSAKSSPGLEYEQYF
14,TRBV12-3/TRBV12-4,CASTSDGFTDTQYF
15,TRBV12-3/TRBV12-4,CASSPGLAGASEQFF
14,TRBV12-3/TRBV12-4,CASSGQSNTGELFF